One sample yielded the 27 T cell receptor beta chains listed below, sequenced in a study of T cells in Graves' hyperthyroidism and ophthalmopathy. From RNA transcripts, TCR beta CDR3 regions were amplified. The study used the HTBI primer set for a first-round RT-PCR of the TCR CDR3. TCRdb reprocessed the multiplex PCR reads with MiXCR, giving one entry per CDR3 protein. In the table there are 450,000 to 550,000 distinct CDR3 sequences, around 22% of which are singletons. Specimen: blood. The receptor set was obtained from a woman between 25 and 40 years old with Graves' ophthalmopathy.

In its sample, this clonotype was seen a few times. The chain has TRBV27 and TRBJ2-2; no clear D gene. The CDR3 sequence is 14 residues long. CDR1 MNHEY and CDR2 SMNVEV come from the germline V gene (reference sequence). V lost 3 bases and J 4 bases, leaving 9 bases between the germline ends. The CDR3 coding sequence is TGTGCCAGCAGTTTTGGTAGGAGCACCGGGGAGCTGTTTTTT. It encodes CASSFGRSTGELFF.

This clonotype was detected many times. The chain joins TRBV20-1 to TRBJ1-1; D is unclear. V was cut by 4 bases and J by 4 bases, with 10 bases left in between. The germline gives CDR1 DFQATT, CDR2 SNEGSKA (reference sequence). The CDR3 runs 12 residues. CDR3 bases: TGCAGTGCTAAAATCGGTAGCACTGAAGCTTTCTTT. Translating it yields CSAKIGSTEAFF.

This clonotype was found many times. This sequence joins TRBV7-2 and TRBJ1-2; TRBD1 might be the D (5 bases). Trimming took off 1 base at V and 7 bases at J, with 10 bases between the two ends. Germline CDR1 and CDR2: SGHTA and FQGNSA. The CDR3 is 13 residues long. The CDR3 is CASSLEGTGGYTF. The CDR3, as DNA: TGTGCCAGCAGCTTAGAAGGGACCGGTGGCTACACCTTC.

This clonotype was seen at least ten times. The V and J genes are TRBV19 and TRBJ1-1; no reliable D call. This CDR3 region has 13 residues. Germline V lookup: CDR1 LNHDA, CDR2 SQIVND (reference sequence). V lost 1 base, J lost 4 bases, and 7 bases lay in between. The CDR3 DNA reads as TGTGCCAGTAGTATAGGGACTTTCACTGAAGCTTTCTTT. Protein: CASSIGTFTEAFF.

The chain carries TRBV29-1 and TRBJ1-5, with D possibly TRBD1 on 5 matching bases. Germline V gives CDR1 SQVTM, CDR2 ANQGSEA. CDR3 length: 14 amino acids. The germline V and J ends were trimmed by 4 bases and 0 bases, with 10 bases remaining between them. The CDR3 nucleotides read TGCAGCGTTGGGGGGGGGAATAGCAATCAGCCCCAGCATTTT. Amino acid sequence: CSVGGGNSNQPQHF.

This clonotype was seen repeatedly, ten times or more. The chain couples TRBV19 to TRBJ1-1, with 9 bases that match TRBD1. This CDR3 spans 15 amino acids. Per the germline V gene, CDR1 is LNHDA and CDR2 is SQIVND (reference sequence). V shed 4 bases, J shed 4 bases, and the junction held 7 bases outside the gene matches. Written as DNA, the CDR3 is TGTGCCAGTAGTACTGCCGGGACAGGGAGCACTGAAGCTTTCTTT. This encodes CASSTAGTGSTEAFF.

The J gene is TRBJ2-7, the V gene TRBV3-1; a possible D gene is TRBD1 (8 bases). This CDR3 region has 16 residues. Trimming took 3 bases from V and 2 from J, leaving 17 bases between them. Looked up from germline, CDR1 is LGHDT and CDR2 is YNNKEL (reference sequence). CDR3 in DNA: TGTGCCAGCAGCCATGGGACAGGACTAGATACCTACGAGCAGTACTTC. Translation: CASSHGTGLDTYEQYF.

This clonotype came up many times. The chain is built from TRBV30 and TRBJ1-2; D is undetermined. The CDR3 is made up of 11 amino acids. Trimming stripped 0 bases from V and 8 bases from J, with 7 bases between. The germline gives CDR1 GTSNPN, CDR2 SVGIG (reference sequence). The CDR3 protein is CAWSVEEGYTF. The CDR3 DNA follows: TGTGCCTGGAGTGTAGAGGAGGGCTACACCTTC.

This clonotype was counted between two and nine times. The V and J genes are TRBV14 and TRBJ2-2; D call uncertain. The CDR3 runs to 17 residues. Trimming left V 2 bases short and J 0 bases short, with 13 bases between. Germline V gene lookup returns CDR1 SGHDN and CDR2 FVKESK. The DNA for the CDR3 is TGTGCCAGCAGCCAATTAGTGGCAGGCGCGAACACCGGGGAGCTGTTTTTT. Translated, it gives CASSQLVAGANTGELFF.

The count of this clonotype is one. The rearrangement uses TRBV7-9 and TRBJ2-5, with D uncertain. The CDR3 has 12 residues. Per the germline V gene, CDR1 is SEHNR and CDR2 is FQNEAQ (reference sequence). Trimming pared 3 bases from V and 9 bases from J, leaving 11 bases between. CDR3 bases: TGTGCCAGCAGCTTCATGGAGACGCCCCAGTACTTC. Its protein product is CASSFMETPQYF.

A few counts support this clonotype. The chain combines TRBV12-3 or TRBV12-4 with TRBJ1-2, with 12 bases matching TRBD1. Trimming removed 5 bases from V and 9 bases from J; junction bases left unmatched: 4. CDR3 length: 13 amino acids. The CDR3 DNA is TGTGCCAGCAGTCCGGGACAGGGGGCGAGCTACACCTTC. Its translation: CASSPGQGASYTF.

This clonotype was found many times. The V gene is TRBV4-3, the J gene TRBJ1-1, with 7 bases matching TRBD1. This CDR3 has 16 residues. With 1 base clipped from V and 1 base from J, the junction kept 6 bases outside the gene matches. Germline values: CDR1 LGHNA, CDR2 YSLEER. The CDR3 protein is CASSQVLGDRNTEAFF. CDR3 in DNA: TGCGCCAGCAGCCAAGTTTTGGGGGACAGGAACACTGAAGCTTTCTTT.

This clonotype was seen only a few times. This chain joins TRBV5-1 and TRBJ2-5, with 9 bases identical to TRBD2. The germline V gene encodes CDR1 SGHRS and CDR2 YFSETQ. CDR3 size: 17 residues. The V and J ends lost 2 bases and 4 bases, in that order; junction bases with no gene match: 12. The CDR3 nucleotides read TGCGCCAGCAGCTTCGGGGTAGCGGGGGCCCCGGGAGAGACCCAGTACTTC. Amino acid sequence: CASSFGVAGAPGETQYF.

The chain joins TRBV6-5 to TRBJ1-5; 7 nucleotides agree with TRBD1. The J call may be faulty, since TRBJ2-3 better matches the DNA end. The germline CDR1 and CDR2 sequences are MNHEY and SVGAGI. The CDR3 is made up of 16 amino acids. The chain's CDR3 is CASSSEGTALNQPQYF. The CDR3 nucleotides read TGTGCCAGCAGTTCGGAAGGGACAGCACTCAATCAGCCCCAGTATTTT.

This clonotype came up many times. J is TRBJ1-1 and V is TRBV28; D is undetermined. This CDR3 contains 15 residues. Trimming took off 6 bases at V and 2 bases at J, with 16 bases between the two ends. The V gene's germline CDR1 is MDHEN and CDR2 SYDVKM. The CDR3 sequence: CASRPTGRFNTEAFF. The CDR3 DNA follows: TGTGCCAGCAGGCCGACCGGGAGGTTCAACACTGAAGCTTTCTTT.

The chain links TRBV12-3 or TRBV12-4 to TRBJ1-2, with TRBD1 as a possible D gene (6 bases). This CDR3 is built from 13 residues. V lost 11 bases, J lost 0 bases, and 13 bases lay in between. CDR3 sequence (DNA): TGTGCCGCCAGTCAGGGGCCTAACTATGGCTACACCTTC. Protein product: CAASQGPNYGYTF.

This clonotype was observed a handful of times. V usage is TRBV6-1 and J usage is TRBJ2-4, with D perhaps matching TRBD1 or TRBD2 (5 bases each). V dropped 10 bases and J dropped 12 bases, with 16 bases sitting between them. The CDR3 length is 11 residues. Germline V gives CDR1 MNHNS, CDR2 SASEGT. The CDR3 bases are TGTGCCACCCTCAAAAATGGGGGTCAGTACTTC. This encodes CATLKNGGQYF.

Only a few counts were recorded for this clonotype. J is TRBJ1-3 and V is TRBV11-3; D unresolved. CDR1 is SGHNT and CDR2 is YENEEA in the germline V gene. This CDR3 region has 16 residues. V lost 5 bases, J lost 0 bases, and 14 bases lay in between. Written as DNA, the CDR3 is TGTGCCAGCAGCCCCCATGACGTCGTCTCTGGAAACACCATATATTTT. Translated, it gives CASSPHDVVSGNTIYF.

The V gene is TRBV12-3 or TRBV12-4, the J gene TRBJ2-5, with 10 nucleotides matching TRBD2. The ends lost 6 bases at V and 2 bases at J; junction bases unmatched: 12. There are 17 residues in the CDR3. CDR3 loop: CASSRYPSGGIQETQYF. Here the CDR3 DNA reads TGTGCCAGCAGCCGCTACCCTAGCGGGGGAATTCAAGAGACCCAGTACTTC.

Only a few counts were recorded for this clonotype. The chain couples TRBV4-2 to TRBJ1-5, with a possible D match to TRBD1 (5 bases). Looked up from germline, CDR1 is LGHNA and CDR2 is YNFKEQ. This CDR3 has 15 amino acids. Trimming cost V 0 bases and J 6 bases, with 12 bases left between them. The CDR3 here is CASSQDMTEGQPQHF. As DNA, the CDR3 is TGTGCCAGCAGCCAAGATATGACAGAGGGTCAGCCCCAGCATTTT.

The chain combines TRBV20-1 with TRBJ1-1; tentatively, D is TRBD1 (5 bases). CDR3 length: 13 amino acids. Per the germline V gene, CDR1 is DFQATT and CDR2 is SNEGSKA (reference sequence). V lost 8 bases and J 1 base, leaving 14 bases between the germline ends. The CDR3 protein is CSIDSQKNTEAFF. CDR3 nucleotides: TGCAGTATCGACAGCCAGAAGAACACTGAAGCTTTCTTT.

This clonotype was counted many times. The chain has TRBV6-2 or TRBV6-3 and TRBJ2-5, with D possibly being TRBD1 (5 bases). This CDR3 comprises 15 residues. Trimming removed 4 bases from V and 0 bases from J, with 12 bases in between. Germline lookup yields CDR1 MNHEY and CDR2 SVGEGT. In DNA, the CDR3 is TGTGCCAGCAGTTTTGGGGCCAGGGACCAAGAGACCCAGTACTTC. This sequence encodes CASSFGARDQETQYF.

The rearrangement links TRBV6-1 to TRBJ1-1, with D possibly being TRBD1 (6 bases). The V gene lost 8 bases and the J gene lost 10 bases, with 17 bases spanning the gap. The CDR3 length is 12 residues. In germline, CDR1 is MNHNS, CDR2 SASEGT. The CDR3 bases are TGTGCCAGCTGGGTGGAGGGGGTCGGAGCTTTCTTT. Amino acid sequence: CASWVEGVGAFF.

This rearrangement joins TRBV2 to TRBJ2-7, with D unclear. Germline values: CDR1 SNHLY, CDR2 FYNNEI. The CDR3 sequence is 14 residues long. Trimming removed 2 bases from V and 1 base from J, with 9 bases in between. The CDR3 loop is CASSEFVQSYEQYF. CDR3 nucleotides: TGTGCCAGCAGTGAATTTGTCCAGTCCTACGAGCAGTACTTC.

This clonotype was seen many times. The rearrangement links TRBV28 to TRBJ1-1; tentative D call: TRBD1 (6 bases). Trimming left V 2 bases short and J 1 base short, with 14 bases between. The CDR3 is 16 amino acids. Germline lookup yields CDR1 MDHEN and CDR2 SYDVKM. CDR3 DNA: TGTGCCAGCAGTTTACGGGGGGCTGATAGGAACACTGAAGCTTTCTTT. Translation gives CASSLRGADRNTEAFF.

The V and J genes are TRBV6-1 and TRBJ2-7; TRBD1 agrees at 8 bases. Germline-derived CDR1 and CDR2 are MNHNS and SASEGT. Unmatched junction bases numbered 10, after V lost 6 bases and J lost 3 bases. The CDR3 loop spans 15 amino acids. The DNA for the CDR3 is TGTGCCAGCAGCAGGACAGGGCGAAATGACTACGAGCAGTACTTC. Translated: CASSRTGRNDYEQYF.

This clonotype was detected only a few times. The rearrangement links TRBV11-1 to TRBJ2-7, with TRBD1 matching 11 bases. There are 15 residues in the CDR3. V was pared by 2 bases and J by 5 bases, with 5 bases of the junction left unmatched. CDR1 SGHAT and CDR2 FQDESV come from the germline V gene (reference sequence). CDR3 sequence: CASSLSGTGGDEQYF. CDR3 coding DNA: TGTGCCAGCAGCTTATCAGGGACAGGGGGGGACGAGCAGTACTTC.